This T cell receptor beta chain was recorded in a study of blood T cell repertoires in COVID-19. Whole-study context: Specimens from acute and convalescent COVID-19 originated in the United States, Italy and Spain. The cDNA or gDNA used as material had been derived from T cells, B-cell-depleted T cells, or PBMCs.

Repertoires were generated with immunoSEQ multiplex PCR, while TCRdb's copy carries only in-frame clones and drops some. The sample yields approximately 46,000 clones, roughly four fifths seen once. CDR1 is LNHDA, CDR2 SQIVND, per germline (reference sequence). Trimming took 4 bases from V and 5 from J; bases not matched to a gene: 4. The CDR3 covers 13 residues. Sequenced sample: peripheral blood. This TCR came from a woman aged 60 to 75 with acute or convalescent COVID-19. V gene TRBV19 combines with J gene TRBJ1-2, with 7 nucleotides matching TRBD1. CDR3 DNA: TGTGCCAGTAGTAGACAGGGCACTTATGGCTACACCTTC. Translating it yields CASSRQGTYGYTF. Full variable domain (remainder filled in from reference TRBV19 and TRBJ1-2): DGGITQSPKYLFRKEGQNVTLSCEQNLNHDAMYWYRQDPGQGLRLIYYSQIVNDFQKGDIAEGYSVSREKKESFPLTVTSAQKNPTAFYLCASSRQGTYGYTFGSGTRLTVV.